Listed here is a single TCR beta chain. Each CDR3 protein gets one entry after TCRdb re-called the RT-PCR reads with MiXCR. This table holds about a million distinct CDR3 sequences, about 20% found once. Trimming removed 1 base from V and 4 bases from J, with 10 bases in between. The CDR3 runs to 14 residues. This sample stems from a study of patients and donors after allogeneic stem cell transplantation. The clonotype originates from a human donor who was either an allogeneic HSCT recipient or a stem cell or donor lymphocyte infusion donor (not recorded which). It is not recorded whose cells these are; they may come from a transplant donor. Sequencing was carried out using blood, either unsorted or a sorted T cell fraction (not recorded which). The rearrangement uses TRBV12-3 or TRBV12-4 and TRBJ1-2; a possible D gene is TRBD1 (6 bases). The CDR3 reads CASSLGLGGYGYTF. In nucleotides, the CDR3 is TGTGCCAGCAGTTTAGGTTTAGGGGGCTATGGCTACACCTTC.